This T cell receptor (beta chain) is from a study of CXCR3-negative and CXCR3-positive naive CD8 T cells. The study, taken as a whole, reports: Naive CXCR3-positive and CXCR3-negative cells shared similar TRBV-TRBJ usage, unlike memory cells. TRB CDR3s of CXCR3-positive naive cells were more hydrophobic than those of CXCR3-negative naive cells. Naive subsets did not differ in surface CD5, and the authors estimated TCR strength using properties of the TRB CDR3.

UMI labels and 5' RACE were used to prepare the TRB cDNA libraries. TCRdb re-called the 5' RACE reads; every CDR3 protein appears as one record, without DNA. The table for this sample gives 5,100 or so distinct CDR3 sequences. This clonotype counts as medium-sized by frequency. Its antigen is as yet unknown. Naive CD8+ T cells carried a CD45RO-CCR7+CD27+CD95- phenotype. This TCR derives from a human donor in good health. Some clones in this sample may be carry-over from other donors' samples. Sequencing was carried out using naive CXCR3+ CD8+ T cells from blood. The subset denotes: CD45RO-CCR7+CD27+CD95- naive CD8+ T cells expressing CXCR3 (TNR3+).

The chain's CDR3 is CASNAGTDTEAFF. The rearrangement links TRBV13 to TRBJ1-1; TCRdb indicates TRBD1, and absent DNA this call remains unverified. CDR1 and CDR2 (germline): PRHDT, FYEKMQ (reference sequence). There are 13 residues in the CDR3.